A selection of T cell receptor beta chains follows, all from one sample in a study of blood T cell repertoires in COVID-19. Sequencing used immunoSEQ multiplex PCR; TCRdb keeps in-frame clones, though not all of them. The sample includes a few hundred thousand clones, more than 70% of them seen just once. The sequenced material came from peripheral blood. The receptor set was obtained from a woman between 45 and 65 years old who had recovered from COVID-19. The conserved cysteine and the conserved F or W are not part of the CDR3 here.

j_call cdr3_length v_call cdr3_aa
TRBJ2-3 10 TRBV5-1 ASSSTGDTQY
TRBJ2-5 11 TRBV28 ASRPTGVETQY
TRBJ1-2 12 TRBV7-2 ASSLEADFYGYT
TRBJ2-1 11 TRBV12-3/TRBV12-4 ASSFEAGGPQF
TRBJ2-5 13 TRBV18 ASSRLGGRQETQY
TRBJ1-1 12 TRBV5-1 ASSFTTGNTEAF
TRBJ1-4 14 TRBV5-6 ASSSTGGSTNEKLF
TRBJ2-3 16 TRBV5-6 ASSLIRVRPSRTDTQY
TRBJ2-7 10 TRBV28 ASSLLVYEQY
TRBJ1-1 13 TRBV18 ASSPRVDRGGEAF
TRBJ2-7 12 TRBV28 ASSLSLGKHEQY
TRBJ2-3 16 TRBV3-1/TRBV3-2 ASSRVLMFSCGGDTQY
TRBJ2-1 13 TRBV7-2 ASSLVGSGGTEQF
TRBJ1-4 11 TRBV25-1 ASSTPGGEKLF
TRBJ1-4 13 TRBV5-1 ASSLSGGTNEKLF
TRBJ2-3 15 TRBV15 ATSRGSSGGPTDTQY
TRBJ1-1 11 TRBV7-8 ASSLTENTEAF
TRBJ2-1 13 TRBV4-3 ASSQGLASYNEQF
TRBJ1-5 17 TRBV3-1/TRBV3-2 ASSQDPRGRWLCNQPQH
TRBJ2-4 13 TRBV5-6 ASSPNNLAKNIQY
TRBJ2-7 9 TRBV20-1 RVASSYEQY
TRBJ2-1 12 TRBV2 ASSSFLGYNEQF
TRBJ2-3 12 TRBV29-1 SVATSVGTDTQY
TRBJ1-5 13 TRBV19 ASTGGQGASQPQH
TRBJ1-2 9 TRBV21-1 ASSKGREAF
TRBJ2-3 12 TRBV6-2/TRBV6-3 ASSLAGRLVTQY
TRBJ1-1 15 TRBV6-2/TRBV6-3 ASSYPGQGALNTEAF
TRBJ1-2 11 TRBV19 ASSPRLDYGYT
TRBJ2-7 9 TRBV5-8 ASSPLAEQY
TRBJ2-7 10 TRBV7-8 ASSTDSYEQY
TRBJ2-3 12 TRBV15 ATKQGRGTDTQY
TRBJ2-5 10 TRBV5-1 ASRRVDETQY
TRBJ1-5 12 TRBV7-2 ASSFDRAVQPQH
TRBJ2-7 12 TRBV6-5 ASKGTGQSYEQY
TRBJ1-2 14 TRBV15 ATSRATGQGAYGYT
TRBJ1-3 12 TRBV5-5 ASSFADSGNTIY
TRBJ2-6 15 TRBV28 ASSAATGTSGANVLT
TRBJ1-1 10 TRBV29-1 SVGNRNTEAF
TRBJ1-4 15 TRBV6-2/TRBV6-3 ASSYSTGVATNEKLF
TRBJ1-3 12 TRBV18 ASSPDSHRNTIY
TRBJ1-3 13 TRBV2 ASRVRSGSGNTIY
TRBJ2-1 13 TRBV19 ASSRSDRGFNEQF
TRBJ2-5 13 TRBV18 ASSPLAGVQETQY
TRBJ2-2 13 TRBV7-2 ASSLVAGGAGELF